The 31 T cell receptor beta chains given below trace back to one sample, sequenced in a study of blood T cells in healthy people across ages (dated by TCRdb to 2014 to 2015). Receptor libraries were prepared by 5' RACE. Data came from an Illumina HiSeq 2500. A second roughly 6 to 11 cycle PCR used a sample-barcoded 5' primer and a J-beta primer mix. TCRdb reran the public reads through fastp at Q25 and MiXCR, keeping productive beta chains. Identical CDR3 proteins give one entry, which carries the most common genes and DNA. The sample has roughly 900,000 distinct CDR3 sequences on record, less than 35% of them singletons. The ten largest clones add up to approximately 15% of the sample. The sample consisted of blood. The receptors here all came from a woman aged 80 or over in good health.

This clonotype was seen at least ten times. The chain carries TRBV12-3 or TRBV12-4 and TRBJ2-1, with 10 nucleotides matching TRBD1. Losses at the gene ends were 3 bases for V and 11 bases for J; bases not matched to a gene: 7. The CDR3 spans 14 residues. CDR3 residues: CASSFDRGPGQQFF. The CDR3 region has the DNA TGTGCCAGCAGTTTTGACAGGGGGCCAGGCCAGCAGTTCTTC.

V and J are TRBV5-1 and TRBJ1-1; no reliable D call. Trimming took off 4 bases at V and 1 base at J, with 17 bases between the two ends. This CDR3 has 16 amino acids. Germline CDR1 is SGHRS and CDR2 is YFSETQ. CDR3 DNA sequence: TGCGCCAGCAGCAGGCTCGGGCTGACGGGGAACACTGAAGCTTTCTTT. As protein: CASSRLGLTGNTEAFF.

In this sample, this clonotype turned up many times. The chain joins TRBV29-1 to TRBJ2-5, with D possibly matching TRBD2 (5 bases). Trimming shortened V by 2 bases and J by 1 base, and 14 bases separated the two germline ends. In germline, CDR1 is SQVTM, CDR2 ANQGSEA. The CDR3 sequence is 15 residues long. The CDR3 is CSVERGTGFQETQYF. DNA of the CDR3: TGCAGCGTTGAACGGGGAACGGGTTTCCAAGAGACCCAGTACTTC.

This clonotype was found many times. This chain connects TRBV3-1 to TRBJ2-5; TRBD2 is a possible D gene (6 bases). With 1 base removed from V and 2 bases from J, the gap between germline ends came to 11 bases. The CDR3 consists of 15 residues. The germline V gene encodes CDR1 LGHDT and CDR2 YNNKEL (reference sequence). CDR3: CASSQAGTVQETQYF. The DNA for the CDR3 is TGTGCCAGCAGCCAAGCCGGGACTGTACAAGAGACCCAGTACTTC.

Remarks on this clonotype: With a much larger clone just one base away, this may be a read error. The chain is built from TRBV9 and TRBJ2-3; possible D gene TRBD2, 5 bases. The CDR3 runs 13 residues. Germline assignment: CDR1 SGDLS and CDR2 YYNGEE. This CDR3 is CVSTNLLADTQYF. CDR3 nucleotides: TGTGTCAGCACCAACTTACTAGCAGATACGCAGTATTTT. The variable domain in full, with the rest retrieved from reference TRBV9 and TRBJ2-3, is DSGVTQTPKHLITATGQRVTLRCSPRSGDLSVYWYQQSLDQGLQFLIQYYNGEERAKGNILERFSAQQFPDLHSELNLSSLELGDSALYFCVSTNLLADTQYFGPGTRLTVL.

This clonotype was counted between two and nine times. A much larger clone is a single base away; this may be a read error. The rearrangement joins TRBV7-2 to TRBJ2-3; D unclear. Trimming cost V 10 bases and J 5 bases, with 13 bases left between them. The CDR3 consists of 12 residues. Per the germline V gene, CDR1 is SGHTA and CDR2 is FQGNSA. The CDR3 here is CANSKYIDTQYF. CDR3 sequence (DNA): TGTGCCAACAGTAAATACATAGATACGCAGTATTTT.

Regarding this clonotype: A much larger clone differs by one base, so this may be a read error. The J gene is TRBJ2-3, the V gene TRBV18; 10 positions match TRBD1. Germline V lookup: CDR1 KGHSH, CDR2 LQKENI. The CDR3 has 17 amino acids. This CDR3 is CTSSPRGTGASTDTQYF. CDR3 coding DNA: TGTACCAGCTCACCACGTGGGACAGGGGCTTCCACAGATACGCAGTATTTT.

At least ten counts were recorded for this clonotype. The chain links TRBV12-3 or TRBV12-4 to TRBJ2-5; possibly TRBD1 for D (6 bases). Deletions cut 7 bases from V and 2 bases from J, with 14 bases between. This CDR3 is 14 amino acids long. CDR3 coding DNA: TGTGCCAGCACCCTGAGGGGGAATCAAGAGACCCAGTACTTC. It codes for CASTLRGNQETQYF.

This clonotype has a count of ten or more. The chain couples TRBV7-2 to TRBJ2-3; a weak D match, TRBD2 (5 bases). Germline CDR1 is SGHTA and CDR2 is FQGNSA. The CDR3 totals 15 residues. Trimming took off 4 bases at V and 5 bases at J, with 16 bases between the two ends. The CDR3 region is CASSSRSGAIDTQYF. Here the CDR3 DNA reads TGTGCCAGCAGCTCCCGCAGCGGCGCGATAGATACGCAGTATTTT.

This clonotype appeared many times. The V call is TRBV6-5, the J call TRBJ1-2; 7 bases fit TRBD1. Germline V gene sequence: CDR1 MNHEY, CDR2 SVGAGI. The CDR3 runs 16 residues. V shed 5 bases and J 4 bases; nucleotides not matched to a gene: 13. CDR3 loop: CASSLGTALGSYGYTF. The CDR3 DNA reads TGTGCCAGCAGTCTCGGGACAGCATTAGGATCCTATGGCTACACCTTC.

This clonotype was counted many times. The chain uses TRBV7-2 and TRBJ2-3; TRBD1 might be the D (5 bases). There are 13 residues in the CDR3. CDR1 and CDR2 (germline): SGHTA, FQGNSA. The V end was cut by 4 bases, the J end by 7 bases, with 12 bases between. CDR3 in amino acids: CASSSYQGNTQYF. CDR3 nucleotide sequence: TGTGCCAGCAGCTCCTACCAGGGAAATACGCAGTATTTT.

This clonotype occurred many times. CDR3 region: CAISGAGGAYNEQFF. CDR3 nucleotide sequence: TGTGCCATCAGTGGTGCGGGGGGCGCCTACAATGAGCAGTTCTTC. The chain couples TRBV10-3 to TRBJ2-1, with TRBD2 matching 8 bases. This CDR3 is built from 15 residues. V shed 4 bases, J shed 2 bases, and the junction held 4 bases outside the gene matches. Looked up from germline, CDR1 is ENHRY and CDR2 is SYGVKD.

This clonotype was seen repeatedly, ten times or more. The CDR3 DNA reads TGCAGTGCCAGGACAGGGGGCTCCGCAACTAATGAAAAACTGTTTTTT. This translates into CSARTGGSATNEKLFF. The rearrangement uses TRBV20-1 and TRBJ1-4; TRBD1 matches 11 bases. Germline CDR1 and CDR2: DFQATT and SNEGSKA (reference sequence). This CDR3 region has 16 residues. Unmatched junction bases numbered 6, after V lost 6 bases and J lost 0 bases.

The chain recombines TRBV4-1 with TRBJ2-2; 10 positions match TRBD1. Per the germline V gene, CDR1 is MGHRA and CDR2 is YSYEKL. V was pared by 3 bases and J by 4 bases, with 20 bases of the junction left unmatched. The CDR3 has 21 residues. The CDR3 loop is CASSQGRQGASPGRATGELFF. For the CDR3, the DNA is TGCGCCAGCAGCCAGGGCCGACAGGGGGCCTCACCCGGACGGGCCACCGGGGAGCTGTTTTTT.

CDR3 region: CASSQDPTGVSSTDTQYF. For the CDR3, the DNA is TGCGCCAGCAGCCAAGATCCGACGGGGGTCTCTAGCACAGATACGCAGTATTTT. The chain links TRBV4-1 to TRBJ2-3; weak D call: TRBD2 (6 bases). The ends were cut back, 0 bases at V and 0 bases at J, with 16 bases in the middle. The germline CDR1 and CDR2 sequences are MGHRA and YSYEKL. The CDR3 contains 18 residues.

The chain employs TRBV5-4 and TRBJ2-7; D not resolved. The germline V gene has CDR1 SGHNT and CDR2 YYREEE (reference sequence). V lost 4 bases, J lost 0 bases, and 11 bases lay in between. CDR3 length: 14 residues. The CDR3 DNA is TGTGCCAGCAGCGTTGACCAGACCTCCTACGAGCAGTACTTC. Protein: CASSVDQTSYEQYF.

The J gene is TRBJ2-5, the V gene TRBV20-1; 9 positions agree with TRBD2. The J segment lost 3 bases and the V segment lost 5 bases, leaving 7 bases of the junction unmatched. The CDR3 totals 14 residues. Germline loops: CDR1 DFQATT, CDR2 SNEGSKA (reference sequence). Here the CDR3 DNA reads TGCAGTGCTCGTAGCGGGGGAGGAAAAGAGACCCAGTACTTC. Translated: CSARSGGGKETQYF.

This clonotype was counted at least ten times. The chain has TRBV7-2 and TRBJ2-5, with a tentative D call TRBD2 (7 bases). Germline-derived CDR1 and CDR2 are SGHTA and FQGNSA. V shed 5 bases and J shed 3 bases, with 16 bases lying between them. CDR3 size: 15 residues. The CDR3: CASSPAGGREETQYF. The CDR3, as DNA: TGTGCCAGCAGCCCCGCCGGGGGGCGGGAAGAGACCCAGTACTTC.

The rearrangement links TRBV19 to TRBJ2-3; 11 positions match TRBD1. This CDR3 region has 14 residues. V dropped 8 bases and J dropped 6; count of bases not matched to a gene: 7. The germline gives CDR1 LNHDA, CDR2 SQIVND (reference sequence). The CDR3 DNA is TGTGCCAGTCACACTGGACAGGGGGCCGATACGCAGTATTTT. Translating it yields CASHTGQGADTQYF.

A word on this clonotype: A much larger clone differs from this one at a single base, so this may be a read error. Here the CDR3 DNA reads TGCGCCAGCAGGCCGGGACTAGCGCACAATGAGCAGTACTTC. This sequence encodes CASRPGLAHNEQYF. The V call is TRBV4-1, the J call TRBJ2-1; 10 bases match TRBD2. The J call may not be correct, given that the DNA end is closer to TRBJ2-7. The CDR3 sequence is 14 residues long. Germline lookup yields CDR1 MGHRA and CDR2 YSYEKL.

This clonotype appeared a few times. This chain uses TRBV6-1 with TRBJ2-3, with 9 bases aligning to TRBD1. The J segment lost 5 bases and the V segment lost 1 base, leaving 4 bases of the junction unmatched. Germline CDR1 reads MNHNS; CDR2 reads SASEGT. The CDR3 is made up of 15 amino acids. CDR3 DNA: TGTGCCAGCAGTGAAGTGGGACAGGGTTTAGATACGCAGTATTTT. It specifies CASSEVGQGLDTQYF.

The rearrangement joins TRBV12-3 or TRBV12-4 to TRBJ2-3, with a weak D call TRBD1 (6 bases). The CDR3 runs 17 residues. V was cut by 7 bases and J by 4 bases, with 24 bases left in between. CDR3 DNA sequence: TGTGCCAGCATCCCGGGACACGCACTTTTGAGCGCAGATACGCAGTATTTT. Translated: CASIPGHALLSADTQYF.

Notes on this clonotype: A much larger clone differs from this one at a single base, so this may be a read error. Here the CDR3 reads CASSLQGQGGEQFF. CDR3 DNA sequence: TGCGCCAGCAGCTTGCAGGGACAGGGTGGTGAGCAGTTCTTC. J is TRBJ2-1 and V is TRBV5-1, with 9 bases matching TRBD1. The V gene end was trimmed by 1 base and the J gene end by 9 bases; junction bases not matched to a gene: 5. This CDR3 spans 14 amino acids. Germline V gene lookup returns CDR1 SGHRS and CDR2 YFSETQ.

On this clonotype: At one end the junction does not follow the germline gene, possibly because of a read error. The V call is TRBV6-2 or TRBV6-3, the J call TRBJ2-3; TRBD2 is a possible D gene (6 bases). Germline CDR1 is MNHEY and CDR2 is SVGEGT. The CDR3 is 15 amino acids. CDR3 sequence: CVSKDKGTRTDTQYF. The CDR3 DNA is TGTGTCAGCAAGGACAAGGGGACTCGCACAGATACGCAGTATTTT.

This clonotype was detected ten times or more. J is TRBJ2-1 and V is TRBV11-2; 8 bases are shared with TRBD1. This CDR3 is 16 amino acids long. J lost 3 bases, V lost 5 bases, and 9 bases had no gene match. Looked up from germline, CDR1 is SGHAT and CDR2 is FQNNGV. This CDR3 is CASSPAGGPNYNEQFF. The CDR3 DNA is TGTGCCAGCAGCCCTGCAGGGGGCCCGAACTACAATGAGCAGTTCTTC.

Many counts were recorded for this clonotype. The gene calls are TRBV5-1 and TRBJ1-2, with D possibly TRBD1 on 5 matching bases. There are 15 residues in the CDR3. Germline V lookup: CDR1 SGHRS, CDR2 YFSETQ. V was shortened by 9 bases and J by 2 bases, with 20 bases between the two germline ends. The chain's CDR3 is CATVPEAGTNYGYTF. The CDR3 nucleotides are TGCGCCACCGTCCCGGAGGCAGGGACCAACTATGGCTACACCTTC. Using reference TRBV5-1 and TRBJ1-2 for the parts outside the CDR3, the full variable domain is KAGVTQTPRYLIKTRGQQVTLSCSPISGHRSVSWYQQTPGQGLQFLFEYFSETQRNKGNFPGRFSGRQFSNSRSEMNVSTLELGDSALYLCATVPEAGTNYGYTFGSGTRLTVV.

Comment on this clonotype: A much larger clone differs by one base, so this may be a read error. V gene TRBV5-1 combines with J gene TRBJ1-4; 8 bases line up with TRBD1. There are 15 residues in the CDR3. Per germline, CDR1 SGHRS and CDR2 YFSETQ. Here the CDR3 reads CTSRTQGASNEKLFF. The CDR3 region has the DNA TGCACCAGCAGGACCCAGGGGGCCAGCAACGAAAAACTGTTTTTT.

In its sample, this clonotype was seen many times. CDR3 residues: CASSLGAGPQETQYF. The CDR3 DNA sequence: TGTGCCAGCAGCTTAGGAGCGGGGCCCCAAGAGACCCAGTACTTC. The V and J genes are TRBV7-2 and TRBJ2-5; 7 bases fit TRBD2. The CDR3 loop spans 15 amino acids. V dropped 1 base and J dropped 1; count of bases not matched to a gene: 3. CDR1 and CDR2 from the germline V gene are SGHTA and FQGNSA.

The chain carries TRBV5-1 and TRBJ1-1; a possible D gene is TRBD1 (5 bases). The CDR3 length is 14 residues. Trimming cost V 6 bases and J 3 bases, with 15 bases left between them. Germline V gene lookup returns CDR1 SGHRS and CDR2 YFSETQ. The CDR3, as DNA: TGCGCCAGCAAAAGTGGCAGGGCGGACACTGAAGCTTTCTTT. Translation gives CASKSGRADTEAFF. The full variable domain, rest sourced from reference TRBV5-1 and TRBJ1-1, is KAGVTQTPRYLIKTRGQQVTLSCSPISGHRSVSWYQQTPGQGLQFLFEYFSETQRNKGNFPGRFSGRQFSNSRSEMNVSTLELGDSALYLCASKSGRADTEAFFGQGTRLTVV.

This clonotype was seen many times. This chain links TRBV7-9 with TRBJ1-6; D remains unclear. The V gene's germline CDR1 is SEHNR and CDR2 FQNEAQ (reference sequence). This CDR3 contains 14 residues. Trimming removed 5 bases from V and 10 bases from J, with 15 bases in between. Here the CDR3 DNA reads TGTGCCAGCAGCCATCAGGCTTTGTACTCACCCCTCCACTTT. Amino acids: CASSHQALYSPLHF.

In regard to this clonotype: Here the CDR3 omits its conserved ending phenylalanine or tryptophan, so a read error is the likely source. This chain links TRBV12-3 or TRBV12-4 with TRBJ2-3, with 9 nucleotides matching TRBD2. The CDR3 totals 17 residues. CDR3 protein: CASRPLGGGVGADMQYS. The CDR3 nucleotides are TGTGCCAGCAGGCCACTTGGCGGGGGGGTCGGCGCAGATATGCAGTATTCT.